The 26 T cell receptor beta chains reported below all come from one sample, sequenced in a study of blood T cell repertoires in COVID-19. Produced via immunoSEQ multiplex PCR; TCRdb's table is partial and in-frame only. The sample records 180,000 or so clones, over 75% being singletons. Input material: peripheral blood. The receptors were sampled from a middle-aged man with active or convalescent COVID-19.

The rearrangement links TRBV28 to TRBJ2-5, with D unclear. From germline, CDR1 is MDHEN and CDR2 SYDVKM. This CDR3 is built from 13 residues. The V and J ends lost 5 bases and 7 bases respectively, with 14 bases between them. CDR3 DNA: TGTGCCAGCAGTCCCCCAAGTAGAGGGACCCAGTACTTC. Protein: CASSPPSRGTQYF.

This chain connects TRBV6-5 to TRBJ1-2; the D gene is possibly TRBD1 (6 bases). Trimming cost V 0 bases and J 8 bases, with 10 bases left between them. The CDR3 is 13 residues long. In germline, CDR1 is MNHEY, CDR2 SVGAGI. Here the CDR3 reads CASSYSKGVGYTF. The CDR3 DNA reads TGTGCCAGCAGTTACTCGAAGGGGGTGGGCTACACCTTC.

This clone was detected a few times. V is TRBV30 and J is TRBJ2-1; 13 nucleotides align to TRBD2. After removal of 4 bases from V and 10 bases from J, the junction contained 10 bases not matched to a gene. Germline assignment: CDR1 GTSNPN and CDR2 SVGIG (reference sequence). The length of the CDR3 is 15 residues. CDR3: CAWMRGLAGSGEQFF. CDR3 DNA: TGTGCCTGGATGAGGGGACTAGCGGGGTCAGGGGAGCAGTTCTTC. Variable domain in full (rest from reference TRBV30 and TRBJ2-1): SQTIHQWPATLVQPVGSPLSLECTVEGTSNPNLYWYRQAAGRGLQLLFYSVGIGQISSEVPQNLSASRPQDRQFILSSKKLLLSDSGFYLCAWMRGLAGSGEQFFGPGTRLTVL.

V is TRBV6-2 or TRBV6-3 and J is TRBJ2-1; TRBD1 is a possible D gene (6 bases). The V end was cut by 5 bases, the J end by 8 bases, with 22 bases between. The CDR3 runs 16 residues. The V gene's germline CDR1 is MNHEY and CDR2 SVGEGT. The CDR3 loop reads CASSRQVQRDKDEQFF. The CDR3, as DNA: TGTGCCAGCAGTCGACAGGTTCAACGGGATAAGGATGAGCAGTTCTTC.

The table lists this clone with a few counts. This rearrangement joins TRBV10-3 to TRBJ1-2, with D maybe TRBD1 (6 bases). Per the germline V gene, CDR1 is ENHRY and CDR2 is SYGVKD. The CDR3 has 14 amino acids. Deletions cut 6 bases from V and 8 bases from J, with 19 bases between. CDR3 in DNA: TGTGCCATCAGAGATAGAACAGGGATTGGCGGCTACACCTTC. It codes for CAIRDRTGIGGYTF.

The chain is built from TRBV4-1 and TRBJ1-3; a weak D match, TRBD1 (6 bases). The CDR3 covers 17 residues. Trimming shortened V by 1 base and J by 1 base, and 14 bases separated the two germline ends. Germline V CDR1 and CDR2: MGHRA, YSYEKL. The CDR3 spells CASSQGPGVASGNTIYF. The CDR3 DNA sequence: TGCGCCAGCAGCCAAGGCCCAGGGGTCGCTTCTGGAAACACCATATATTTT.

The table lists this clone with many counts. The chain links TRBV6-1 to TRBJ2-2; 11 bases fit TRBD2. CDR1 is MNHNS, CDR2 SASEGT, per germline. The CDR3 is made up of 16 amino acids. With 4 bases clipped from V and 1 base from J, the junction kept 2 bases outside the gene matches. The CDR3 loop reads CASSVLAGGNTGELFF. DNA for the CDR3: TGTGCCAGCAGTGTTCTAGCGGGGGGGAACACCGGGGAGCTGTTTTTT.

This chain joins TRBV6-1 and TRBJ2-3; 8 bases map to TRBD2. V shed 2 bases, J shed 2 bases, and the junction held 6 bases outside the gene matches. There are 16 residues in the CDR3. The germline V gene has CDR1 MNHNS and CDR2 SASEGT. The CDR3 DNA reads as TGTGCCAGCAGTGAAAGGGGACTAGTCCTCACAGATACGCAGTATTTT. Translation: CASSERGLVLTDTQYF.

V and J are TRBV3-1 (or the pseudogene TRBV3-2) and TRBJ1-1, with D perhaps TRBD1 (5 bases). V lost 4 bases to trimming and J lost 0 bases, with 15 bases between them. Germline-derived CDR1 and CDR2 are LGHDT and YNNKEL (reference sequence). The CDR3 extends over 16 amino acids. The CDR3 region is CASSPYTGEMNTEAFF. The CDR3 DNA sequence: TGTGCCAGCAGCCCTTACACAGGAGAGATGAACACTGAAGCTTTCTTT.

The DNA for the CDR3 is TGTGCCAGCATAAAACCAGAGAACACTGAAGCTTTCTTT. Translating it yields CASIKPENTEAFF. The chain joins TRBV6-5 to TRBJ1-1; no firm D call. Trimming removed 7 bases from V and 1 base from J, with 10 bases in between. Germline CDR1 and CDR2: MNHEY and SVGAGI. This CDR3 region has 13 residues.

V usage is TRBV20-1 and J usage is TRBJ1-1; no clear D gene. Germline V gene sequence: CDR1 DFQATT, CDR2 SNEGSKA (reference sequence). CDR3 length: 11 residues. The CDR3 sequence is CSRHSYTEAFF. The CDR3, as DNA: TGCAGCAGACACAGCTACACTGAAGCTTTCTTT.

This clone occurred a few times. J is TRBJ1-4 and V is TRBV4-2; unclear D gene. CDR3 length: 11 residues. The ends were cut back, 4 bases at V and 10 bases at J, with 7 bases in the middle. The germline V gene has CDR1 LGHNA and CDR2 YNFKEQ. CDR3 sequence reads: CASSRESKLFF. For the CDR3, the DNA is TGTGCCAGCAGCCGCGAGTCAAAACTGTTTTTT.

Worth noting for this clone: Other DNA sequences in the sample encode the same CDR3. This chain joins TRBV30 and TRBJ2-3; no firm D call. The germline V and J ends were trimmed by 0 bases and 1 base, with 8 bases remaining between them. CDR1 GTSNPN and CDR2 SVGIG come from the germline V gene (reference sequence). The CDR3 runs to 14 residues. In DNA, the CDR3 is TGTGCCTGGAGTGTTCGCACAGGCACAGATACGCAGTATTTT. It is translated as CAWSVRTGTDTQYF. Combining the CDR3 with reference TRBV30 and TRBJ2-3 gives the whole variable domain SQTIHQWPATLVQPVGSPLSLECTVEGTSNPNLYWYRQAAGRGLQLLFYSVGIGQISSEVPQNLSASRPQDRQFILSSKKLLLSDSGFYLCAWSVRTGTDTQYFGPGTRLTVL.

The chain is built from TRBV4-1 and TRBJ1-5; no clear D gene. The CDR3 has 16 amino acids. V was clipped by 1 base and J by 3 bases, with 13 bases between them. Germline values: CDR1 MGHRA, CDR2 YSYEKL. The CDR3 DNA reads TGCGCCAGCAGCCAAGGCCATGGGCAGATCAATCAGCCCCAGCATTTT. It yields the protein CASSQGHGQINQPQHF.

This clone has just a few counts. The chain combines TRBV5-1 with TRBJ1-2; D possibly corresponds to TRBD1 (6 bases). Between the trimmed V and J ends, which lost 0 bases and 7 bases, there was a span of 10 bases. This CDR3 spans 13 amino acids. Germline V CDR1 and CDR2: SGHRS, YFSETQ. This CDR3 is CASSLAGESGYTF. CDR3 nucleotides: TGCGCCAGCAGCTTGGCAGGGGAAAGTGGCTACACCTTC. The whole variable domain, remainder taken from reference TRBV5-1 and TRBJ1-2, is KAGVTQTPRYLIKTRGQQVTLSCSPISGHRSVSWYQQTPGQGLQFLFEYFSETQRNKGNFPGRFSGRQFSNSRSEMNVSTLELGDSALYLCASSLAGESGYTFGSGTRLTVV.

This chain links TRBV11-3 with TRBJ1-1; possible D gene TRBD1, 6 bases. The CDR3 sequence is 13 residues long. V gave up 3 bases and J gave up 5 bases, with 10 bases separating them. CDR1 and CDR2 from the germline V gene are SGHNT and YENEEA. CDR3 region: CASSFETGTEAFF. In nucleotides, the CDR3 is TGTGCCAGCAGCTTTGAAACAGGGACTGAAGCTTTCTTT.

This sequence joins TRBV30 and TRBJ1-4; the D gene is possibly TRBD1 (5 bases). Germline CDR1 reads GTSNPN; CDR2 reads SVGIG (reference sequence). Trimming took 0 bases from V and 8 from J, leaving 13 bases between them. The CDR3 runs 14 residues. The CDR3, as DNA: TGTGCCTGGAGTGTAGTGCAGGGAGGGGAAAAACTGTTTTTT. Translated, it gives CAWSVVQGGEKLFF.

The chain employs TRBV28 and TRBJ2-2; 8 bases map to TRBD2. V was clipped by 5 bases and J by 1 base; unmatched bases: 6. This CDR3 spans 16 amino acids. Germline values: CDR1 MDHEN, CDR2 SYDVKM. This CDR3 reads CASSQRSGGNTGELFF. DNA of the CDR3: TGTGCCAGCAGTCAAAGGAGCGGGGGGAACACCGGGGAGCTGTTTTTT.

The chain carries TRBV4-1 and TRBJ2-1; 7 positions match TRBD1. The CDR3 consists of 15 residues. Trimming cost V 4 bases and J 10 bases; bases outside gene matches: 13. Germline V gene data show CDR1 as MGHRA and CDR2 as YSYEKL. CDR3 coding DNA: TGCGCCAGCAGCCCGGGACAGCCTGGGTTCGGAGAGCAGTTCTTC. This translates into CASSPGQPGFGEQFF.

V and J are TRBV27 and TRBJ2-3; D is perhaps TRBD2 (7 bases). This CDR3 region has 15 residues. Trimming stripped 6 bases from V and 0 bases from J, with 13 bases between. Germline values: CDR1 MNHEY, CDR2 SMNVEV (reference sequence). In DNA form, the CDR3 reads TGTGCCAGCAGGATGGCGGGGGCTAGCACAGATACGCAGTATTTT. Protein product: CASRMAGASTDTQYF.

V and J are TRBV2 and TRBJ1-2, with 7 positions matching TRBD1. The CDR3 contains 16 residues. The V gene end was trimmed by 2 bases and the J gene end by 5 bases; junction bases not matched to a gene: 11. Per germline, CDR1 SNHLY and CDR2 FYNNEI. CDR3 sequence: CASSESRDRFQYGYTF. In nucleotides, the CDR3 is TGTGCCAGCAGTGAATCACGGGACAGATTCCAATATGGCTACACCTTC.

The chain recombines TRBV4-1 with TRBJ2-6, with 8 bases that match TRBD2. V was pared by 4 bases and J by 0 bases, with 8 bases of the junction left unmatched. This CDR3 is 18 amino acids long. CDR1 is MGHRA and CDR2 is YSYEKL in the germline V gene. CDR3: CASSPIAGSYSGANVLTF. The CDR3 DNA reads as TGCGCCAGCAGCCCAATAGCGGGGTCCTACTCTGGGGCCAACGTCCTGACTTTC.

This chain joins TRBV6-5 and TRBJ2-7, with 7 positions matching TRBD1. The CDR3 runs to 12 residues. Germline CDR1 is MNHEY and CDR2 is SVGAGI. Trimming at V came to 8 bases and at J to 2 bases, leaving 3 bases not matched to a gene. The CDR3 nucleotides are TGTGCCAGCTCCAGGGGGACCTACGAGCAGTACTTC. Residues: CASSRGTYEQYF.

V and J are TRBV28 and TRBJ1-6; 10 nucleotides match TRBD1. The V segment lost 5 bases and the J segment 11 bases; nucleotides outside the gene matches: 15. The CDR3 runs to 17 residues. CDR1 is MDHEN, CDR2 SYDVKM, per germline. CDR3 in DNA: TGTGCCAGCAGTCCCCCGGCCCTAGACAGGGGGCGAGCACCCCTCCACTTT. Translated, it gives CASSPPALDRGRAPLHF.

This clone occurred a few times. The gene calls are TRBV6-1 and TRBJ1-4, with D possibly matching TRBD1 (5 bases). Germline-derived CDR1 and CDR2 are MNHNS and SASEGT. V lost 1 base and J lost 10, with 13 bases in between. The CDR3 runs 14 residues. DNA of the CDR3: TGTGCCAGCAGTGAAGTTCAAGGGGCAGGAAAACTGTTTTTT. It encodes CASSEVQGAGKLFF.

The chain uses TRBV6-5 and TRBJ2-7, with 8 bases matching TRBD1. Germline loops: CDR1 MNHEY, CDR2 SVGAGI. The CDR3 is made up of 15 amino acids. The trim removed 2 bases at V and 3 bases at J, leaving 6 bases unmatched. CDR3 bases: TGTGCCAGCAGTTACGGTAGGACAGGGAGCTACGAGCAGTACTTC. It specifies CASSYGRTGSYEQYF.